This TCR beta chain appears in the sequencing data of a study of neurological immune-mediated disorders. Study-level results: HTLV-1-associated myelopathy showed the most TCR clonal expansion; multiple sclerosis the least, below healthy controls. Phylogenetically, 18 of 34 multiple sclerosis patients' repertoires fell into one related-CDR3 cluster, a possible signature. Expanded clones shared no identical CDR3 amino acid sequences across subjects, which suggested private TCR-beta repertoires in all groups.

Germline CDR1 SGHKS, CDR2 YYEKEE (reference sequence). Trimming stripped 0 bases from V and 7 bases from J, with 13 bases between. There are 14 residues in the CDR3. This clonotype was recorded at least ten times. What it binds is unknown. With 10-nucleotide random UMIs included, cDNA was synthesized by 5'RACE. TCRdb re-derived calls from the 5' RACE reads in MiXCR, one entry per CDR3 protein. The repertoire includes 40,000 to 55,000 distinct CDR3 sequences, approximately 2.8% of them detected once, and more than 13% sits in the top ten. This sequence was found in a woman between 50 and 59 years old with multiple sclerosis. The sequencing input was PBMCs. This chain links TRBV5-5 with TRBJ2-5, with unresolved D. The CDR3 bases are TGTGCCAGCAGCTTGGTTGGCCACCCGGGGACCCAGTACTTC. The encoded protein is CASSLVGHPGTQYF. Supplemented by reference TRBV5-5 and TRBJ2-5, the full variable domain reads DAGVTQSPTHLIKTRGQQVTLRCSPISGHKSVSWYQQVLGQGPQFIFQYYEKEERGRGNFPDRFSARQFPNYSSELNVNALLLGDSALYLCASSLVGHPGTQYFGPGTRLLVL.